The entry below gives a single T cell receptor beta chain sequence along with its context. The antigen it binds to is not known. Base-call qualities are not available, and no considerably larger clone is one nucleotide away. In the germline V gene, CDR1 corresponds to ENHRY and CDR2 to SYGVKD. Including the terminal cysteine and phenylalanine, the CDR3 comprises 13 residues. Of the read, only the CDR3 DNA is kept; its 39 bases are in frame from base 1. Relative to germline, V is 2 bases shorter and J is 6 bases shorter, with 10 bases between their ends. These data originate in a study of shared clonotypes between healthy human individuals (dated by TCRdb to 2018 to 2021). A note on the overall study: The cohort included three men and a couple of women between 18 and 49 years of age. Per donor, three plates each were used for CD4 naive and CD4 memory, two for CD8 naive, and one for CD8 memory. Blood TCR repertoires of about 5 healthy adults were deeply sequenced to estimate repertoire size and the extent of clonotype sharing between individuals. Different laboratories and diverse techniques were used to prepare libraries and sequence TCR repertoires, to increase sequencing depth and limit assay-specific biases. Each donor's leukapheresis produced roughly between about 0.8 and 10 billion PBMCs.

The donors were healthy, HIV-negative adults who had no recently reported acute infections or vaccinations. All donors were Caucasian adults living in Nashville, Tennessee, USA. CD4+ T cells were enriched through magnetic negative selection, after which naive cells were positively selected on CD45RA and the remaining negative fraction served as the memory subset. After blood collection by leukapheresis, PBMCs were isolated using Ficoll-Histopaque density gradient centrifugation and then cryopreserved in the vapor phase of liquid nitrogen. Analytical flow cytometry was used to check the purity and quantity of each magnetically sorted T cell population. Genomic DNA was isolated from every sorted fraction and measured by UV absorbance on a Nanodrop 2000c. Using the deep immunoSEQ assay, TCR CDR3 regions were amplified from genomic DNA by multiplex PCR. Extracted genomic DNA from each cell subset was spread evenly across all wells of several immunoSEQ 96-well plates, with each plate serving as a replicate. Each replicate PCR for sorted subsets received roughly 0.2 ug genomic DNA, equal to about 30,000 T cell genomes. The purified libraries were quantified using a Qubit 3.0 fluorometer, sized with a Bioanalyzer 2100, and then quantified again using the KAPA Library Quantification kit. Every immunoSEQ 96-well plate was sequenced on a separate single-read 150-cycle Illumina NextSeq 550 flow cell. On the authors' methods: The immunoSEQ output contained only junctional sequences without quality scores, so filtering could not match that applied to full-length reads. To assign V/J genes and CDR3, sequences were annotated against IMGT germline references using PyIR, a Python wrapper for IgBLAST v1.9. Any read was removed if the V/J assignment was weak (E-value above 1e-6), the CDR3 was missing, or the read contained stop codons, out-of-frame junctions, or ambiguous translated residues. A V3J clonotype was defined by an identical inferred V gene, J gene, and CDR3 amino acid sequence. To compute the percentage overlap between repertoires, the number of shared unique clonotypes was divided by the size of the smaller repertoire. Richness of each repertoire was evaluated using RTK rarefaction, the Chao1 estimator, and Recon v2.1 estimates of unobserved clonotypes. Generation probabilities were computed with OLGA for all TCRbeta clonotypes obtained by the gDNA method from four donors. Drawn from immuneACCESS, this table holds only the in-frame rearrangements with V and J called that TCRdb kept. Clones are partly lost; checked studies trace under half to an unresolved V gene and leave the rest unexplained. From that table come the V and J calls and clone size; the DNA was used to work out D and trimming. In this sample the table shows under 1,100,000 clones, around 75% of which occur a single time. The ten largest clones add up to approximately 1.5% of the sample.

Results the study describes overall, beyond this receptor: Even with the large sequencing depth, rarefaction of the sorted-subset datasets indicated that sequencing was incomplete. Naive subsets generally had larger estimated clonotype richness than memory subsets did. When a handful of donors were compared, the shared fraction of clonotypes was around 5.1% for naive CD4, around 3.6% for naive CD8, 2.3% for memory CD4, and around 0.37% for memory CD8. Pairwise subsampling indicated that sequencing depth was expected to affect the degree of clonotype sharing among donors. The small number of donors limited the genetic and exposure-history diversity represented. Compared with non-shared clonotypes, clonotypes shared by all four sorted-subset donors had higher generation probabilities. Only blood was sampled, and tissue TCR repertoires likely differ from those in blood.

This sequence uses TRBV10-3 and TRBJ2-5; TRBD1 is perhaps the D gene, given 5 matching bases. Sequencing input: memory CD4+ T cells sorted from blood. The cell subset or site label here, explained by the study, means: CD45RA-negative fraction. This receptor was obtained from a man between 18 and 35 years old in good health. CDR3 region: CAISEAQGQTQYF. The nucleotide sequence reads as follows: TGTGCCATCAGTGAGGCCCAGGGTCAGACCCAGTACTTC.